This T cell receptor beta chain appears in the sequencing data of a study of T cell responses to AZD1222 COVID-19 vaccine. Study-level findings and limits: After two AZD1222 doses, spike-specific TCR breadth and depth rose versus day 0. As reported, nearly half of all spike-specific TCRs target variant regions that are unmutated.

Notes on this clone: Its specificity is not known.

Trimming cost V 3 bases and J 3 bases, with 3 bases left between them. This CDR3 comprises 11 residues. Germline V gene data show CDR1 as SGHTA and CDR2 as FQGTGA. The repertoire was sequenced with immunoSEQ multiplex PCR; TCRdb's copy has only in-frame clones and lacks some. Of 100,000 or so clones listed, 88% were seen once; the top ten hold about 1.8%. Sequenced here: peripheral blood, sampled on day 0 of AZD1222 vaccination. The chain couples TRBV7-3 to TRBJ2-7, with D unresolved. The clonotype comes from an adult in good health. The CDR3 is CASSFIYEQYF. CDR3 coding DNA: TGTGCCAGCAGCTTCATCTACGAGCAGTACTTC.